This record covers a single TCR beta chain. Its target is not known. The treatment was: 19 received Ad26.COV2.S at low or high dose, single or two shots; roughly five received placebo; per-sample allocation not given. Sample collection was performed on day 63 after the first vaccine or placebo injection. Some clones are missing from TCRdb's copy, which holds only in-frame ones; the method was immunoSEQ multiplex PCR. The sample records roughly 320,000 clones, over 80% being singletons. Trimming removed 2 bases at V and 0 bases at J, with 11 bases between. Germline V gene data show CDR1 as SEHNR and CDR2 as FQNEAQ (reference sequence). This CDR3 region has 16 residues. This record comes from a study of Ad26.COV2.S vaccination and SARS-CoV-2 variants. Study details: Doses of Ad26.COV2.S were injected into muscle once or twice, 56 days apart. Study results and limitations: Assessments of TCR breadth and depth may have underestimated the total T cell responses. Spike-specific CD8+ and CD4+ T cell responses reportedly showed substantial breadth after vaccination.

The sample in question was peripheral blood, obtained in a trial of Ad26.COV2.S vaccine versus placebo. The origin of this receptor is a person aged 18-65 years who received the Ad26.COV2.S COVID-19 vaccine or a placebo. The V call is TRBV7-9, the J call TRBJ1-3, with TRBD1 as a possible D gene (5 bases). As DNA, the CDR3 is TGTGCCAGCAGCTTAATGGTCACAGGCTCTGGAAACACCATATATTTT. Its protein is CASSLMVTGSGNTIYF.